The 25 T cell receptor beta chains below were found in one sample sequenced in a study of blood T cell repertoires in COVID-19. Sequencing was performed with immunoSEQ multiplex PCR; in TCRdb, only in-frame clones are kept and a portion is missing. The repertoire holds approximately 200,000 clones, with 65% to 90% as singletons. Sequenced material: peripheral blood. The receptors shown here come from a woman aged 45 to 65 with acute or convalescent COVID-19.

The V call is TRBV27, the J call TRBJ2-5; perhaps TRBD1 as D (6 bases). The CDR3 has 15 amino acids. V was pared by 4 bases and J by 5 bases, with 17 bases between. The germline V gene has CDR1 MNHEY and CDR2 SMNVEV (reference sequence). The CDR3 region has the DNA TGTGCCAGCAGTTGGACAGCTAGGATGAGGGAGACCCAGTACTTC. Protein: CASSWTARMRETQYF.

The V gene is TRBV19, the J gene TRBJ1-5, with TRBD1 matching 8 bases. In germline, CDR1 is LNHDA, CDR2 SQIVND (reference sequence). V was pared by 7 bases and J by 4 bases, with 6 bases of the junction left unmatched. This CDR3 comprises 14 residues. The chain's CDR3 is CASKVTGENQPQHF. DNA of the CDR3: TGTGCCAGTAAGGTGACAGGGGAAAATCAGCCCCAGCATTTT.

Only one count was recorded for this clone. V gene TRBV28 combines with J gene TRBJ1-1; tentative D call: TRBD1 (5 bases). CDR1 and CDR2 (germline): MDHEN, SYDVKM. This CDR3 is 11 amino acids long. V lost 7 bases and J 9 bases, leaving 12 bases between the germline ends. This chain's CDR3 is CASTLGGKAFF. The CDR3 DNA follows: TGTGCCAGCACCCTTGGGGGGAAAGCTTTCTTT.

The rearrangement links TRBV18 to TRBJ2-7; 8 bases are a match to TRBD1. The germline V gene encodes CDR1 KGHSH and CDR2 LQKENI. This CDR3 spans 13 amino acids. V lost 3 bases to trimming and J lost 4 bases; unmatched junction nucleotides: 2. The CDR3 loop reads CASSPGQDYEQYF. CDR3 in DNA: TGTGCCAGCTCACCGGGACAGGATTACGAGCAGTACTTC.

The chain recombines TRBV6-2 or TRBV6-3 with TRBJ2-5; D is uncertain. The CDR3 loop spans 11 amino acids. Deletions cut 6 bases from V and 5 bases from J, with 7 bases between. Germline V gives CDR1 MNHEY, CDR2 SVGEGT. CDR3 nucleotides: TGTGCCAGCAGCCGTTCGGAGACCCAGTACTTC. Protein: CASSRSETQYF.

J is TRBJ2-5 and V is TRBV7-2; TRBD2 matches 13 bases. V gave up 5 bases and J gave up 4 bases; unmatched junction bases: 4. CDR3 size: 15 residues. The germline CDR1 and CDR2 sequences are SGHTA and FQGNSA. CDR3 protein: CASSPLAGGPETQYF. The CDR3 DNA is TGTGCCAGCAGCCCACTAGCGGGGGGGCCAGAGACCCAGTACTTC.

The chain uses TRBV18 and TRBJ2-1; no clear D gene. CDR1 is KGHSH and CDR2 is LQKENI in the germline V gene. CDR3 length: 15 amino acids. Trimming pared 0 bases from V and 5 bases from J, leaving 11 bases between. Here the CDR3 reads CASSPPEAIDNEQFF. The CDR3 DNA reads TGTGCCAGCTCACCACCAGAAGCAATCGACAATGAGCAGTTCTTC.

A few counts support this clone. The chain employs TRBV28 and TRBJ1-1; D might be TRBD1 (5 bases). CDR1 and CDR2 (germline): MDHEN, SYDVKM. This CDR3 contains 17 residues. Trimming removed 1 base from V and 5 bases from J, with 20 bases in between. CDR3 region: CASSLSNPPGRRTEAFF. For the CDR3, the DNA is TGTGCCAGCAGTTTATCCAACCCGCCAGGGCGTCGGACTGAAGCTTTCTTT.

This chain joins TRBV7-3 and TRBJ2-3; 10 positions agree with TRBD2. Germline CDR1 is SGHTA and CDR2 is FQGTGA. V lost 6 bases, J lost 1 base, and 7 bases stayed unmatched. CDR3 length: 16 amino acids. CDR3: CASSYGTSVGTDTQYF. The CDR3 DNA sequence: TGTGCCAGCAGTTACGGGACTAGCGTAGGCACAGATACGCAGTATTTT.

V and J are TRBV6-5 and TRBJ1-4; TRBD1 matches at 9 bases. This CDR3 spans 14 amino acids. In germline, CDR1 is MNHEY, CDR2 SVGAGI. V lost 4 bases to trimming and J lost 7 bases; unmatched junction nucleotides: 4. The DNA of the CDR3 is TGTGCCAGCAGTTCCGGGACAGGGCTTGAAAAACTGTTTTTT. Translated, it gives CASSSGTGLEKLFF.

The CDR3 DNA reads as TGTGCCAGCAGTCCCGGACAGGGGCTCACTGAAGCTTTCTTT. It is translated as CASSPGQGLTEAFF. The chain carries TRBV28 and TRBJ1-1, with TRBD1 matching over 9 bases. The germline gives CDR1 MDHEN, CDR2 SYDVKM. The trim removed 5 bases at V and 4 bases at J, leaving 5 bases unmatched. This CDR3 is built from 14 residues.

This clone was recorded a few times. The CDR3 is CASSSRTGGPHPKAFF. The CDR3 DNA reads TGTGCCAGCAGTTCACGGACAGGGGGACCCCATCCGAAGGCTTTCTTT. The chain uses TRBV28 and TRBJ1-1; 10 bases fit TRBD1. The J segment lost 11 bases and the V segment lost 4 bases, leaving 16 bases of the junction unmatched. Germline CDR1 MDHEN, CDR2 SYDVKM. CDR3 length: 16 residues.

In DNA form, the CDR3 reads TGTGCCAGCAGTGAGGATATTAGCGGTGGCACAGATACGCAGTATTTT. It is translated as CASSEDISGGTDTQYF. The J gene is TRBJ2-3, the V gene TRBV2; D might be TRBD2 (6 bases). Germline loops: CDR1 SNHLY, CDR2 FYNNEI. The CDR3 covers 16 residues. Trimming removed 3 bases at V and 1 base at J, with 14 bases between. Full variable domain (outside the CDR3, taken from reference TRBV2 and TRBJ2-3): EPEVTQTPSHQVTQMGQEVILRCVPISNHLYFYWYRQILGQKVEFLVSFYNNEISEKSEIFDDQFSVERPDGSNFTLKIRSTKLEDSAMYFCASSEDISGGTDTQYFGPGTRLTVL.

V gene TRBV19 combines with J gene TRBJ2-1; D remains ambiguous. CDR1 and CDR2 from the germline V gene are LNHDA and SQIVND (reference sequence). Deletions cut 7 bases from V and 0 bases from J, with 13 bases between. The CDR3 covers 15 residues. CDR3 bases: TGTGCCAGTATGGAAGGAGACGGCTCCTACAATGAGCAGTTCTTC. This gives the protein CASMEGDGSYNEQFF.

This chain uses TRBV4-2 with TRBJ1-1; D ambiguous. CDR3 length equals 15 residues. V dropped 4 bases and J dropped 0 bases, with 12 bases sitting between them. CDR1 and CDR2 from the germline V gene are LGHNA and YNFKEQ. The CDR3 nucleotides are TGTGCCAGCAGCCGCCGACTATTCATGAACACTGAAGCTTTCTTT. It translates to CASSRRLFMNTEAFF.

The chain combines TRBV20-1 with TRBJ2-5, with D perhaps matching TRBD1 (5 bases). CDR1 DFQATT and CDR2 SNEGSKA come from the germline V gene (reference sequence). The V gene lost 3 bases and the J gene lost 2 bases, with 13 bases spanning the gap. The CDR3 loop spans 14 amino acids. Here the CDR3 reads CSASKVQGQETQYF. CDR3 coding DNA: TGCAGTGCTAGTAAAGTCCAGGGTCAAGAGACCCAGTACTTC.

V usage is TRBV12-3 or TRBV12-4 and J usage is TRBJ1-5; no clear D gene. With 4 bases removed from V and 2 bases from J, the gap between germline ends came to 3 bases. The CDR3 is made up of 12 amino acids. CDR3 loop: CASSSGNQPQHF. CDR3 DNA sequence: TGTGCCAGCAGTTCGGGCAATCAGCCCCAGCATTTT.

The rearrangement joins TRBV19 to TRBJ1-5; 7 bases map to TRBD1. The CDR3 sequence is 18 residues long. In germline, CDR1 is LNHDA, CDR2 SQIVND (reference sequence). The J segment lost 2 bases and the V segment lost 2 bases, leaving 12 bases of the junction unmatched. CDR3 region: CASSIRPPDRVGNQPQHF. CDR3 DNA sequence: TGTGCCAGTAGTATACGCCCCCCCGACAGGGTCGGCAATCAGCCCCAGCATTTT.

This chain links TRBV5-1 with TRBJ2-3; 9 bases are a match to TRBD1. Germline V gene sequence: CDR1 SGHRS, CDR2 YFSETQ. There are 16 residues in the CDR3. Unmatched junction bases numbered 6, after V lost 2 bases and J lost 2 bases. The CDR3 DNA reads as TGCGCCAGCAGCTTACAAGGACAGGGGTTCACAGATACGCAGTATTTT. Its protein product is CASSLQGQGFTDTQYF.

This clone has a handful of counts. V gene TRBV7-2 combines with J gene TRBJ1-6; tentatively, D is TRBD1 (5 bases). The CDR3 covers 16 residues. The V gene lost 0 bases and the J gene lost 1 base, with 7 bases spanning the gap. CDR1 is SGHTA and CDR2 is FQGNSA in the germline V gene. CDR3 in DNA: TGTGCCAGCAGCTTAGCGGGGCGGTCCTATAATTCACCCCTCCACTTT. This translates into CASSLAGRSYNSPLHF. The variable domain in full, with the rest retrieved from reference TRBV7-2 and TRBJ1-6, is GAGVSQSPSNKVTEKGKDVELRCDPISGHTALYWYRQSLGQGLEFLIYFQGNSAPDKSGLPSDRFSAERTGGSVSTLTIQRTQQEDSAVYLCASSLAGRSYNSPLHFGNGTRLTVT.

The chain recombines TRBV7-8 with TRBJ1-2; no reliable D call. CDR1 is SGHVS and CDR2 is FQNEAQ in the germline V gene. The CDR3 is 15 amino acids. The germline V and J ends were trimmed by 0 bases and 8 bases, with 16 bases remaining between them. CDR3 DNA sequence: TGTGCCAGCAGCTTAGCTTGGAGTGATCGTCGGGGCTACACCTTC. Translation: CASSLAWSDRRGYTF.

The chain employs TRBV7-2 and TRBJ1-2, with TRBD1 matching 7 bases. Germline values: CDR1 SGHTA, CDR2 FQGNSA. Losses at the gene ends were 2 bases for V and 4 bases for J; bases not matched to a gene: 7. The CDR3 is 15 residues long. In DNA, the CDR3 is TGTGCCAGCAGCTTATCCACAGGGGCAGGCTATGGCTACACCTTC. Translating it yields CASSLSTGAGYGYTF.

The chain links TRBV15 to TRBJ1-5; D gene ambiguous. V lost 1 base to trimming and J lost 3 bases, with 10 bases between them. The germline V gene has CDR1 LNHNV and CDR2 YYDKDF (reference sequence). The CDR3 covers 15 residues. The CDR3 loop reads CATSRGITDNQPQHF. CDR3 DNA: TGTGCCACCAGCAGAGGGATAACAGACAATCAGCCCCAGCATTTT. Looking up the rest from reference TRBV15 and TRBJ1-5 gives the full variable domain: DAMVIQNPRYQVTQFGKPVTLSCSQTLNHNVMYWYQQKSSQAPKLLFHYYDKDFNNEADTPDNFQSRRPNTSFCFLDIRSPGLGDTAMYLCATSRGITDNQPQHFGDGTRLSIL.

A few counts support this clone. The genes are TRBV9 and TRBJ1-5; no definite D call. CDR3 length: 14 residues. CDR1 and CDR2 from the germline V gene are SGDLS and YYNGEE. V shed 0 bases and J shed 3 bases, with 7 bases lying between them. CDR3 in DNA: TGTGCCAGCAGCGTAGGCGGATTCAATCAGCCCCAGCATTTT. Encoded protein: CASSVGGFNQPQHF.

The genes are TRBV9 and TRBJ1-6; a possible D gene is TRBD1 (5 bases). The CDR3 is made up of 15 amino acids. From germline, CDR1 is SGDLS and CDR2 YYNGEE. V shed 0 bases and J shed 10 bases, with 14 bases lying between them. Here the CDR3 reads CASSVAWQRGSPLHF. CDR3 in DNA: TGTGCCAGCAGCGTAGCTTGGCAGCGGGGGTCACCCCTCCACTTT.